This record concerns one TCR beta chain sequence. Its target antigen remains unknown. Base qualities are missing; no much larger clone stands one base away. The cohort comprised some 680 healthy bone marrow donors. At the time of sampling, every cohort member was nominally healthy, though immune exposures that went unrecorded were likely present. The donor was CMV seropositive and belonged to the group of 250 to 300 seropositive cohort members. Each donor provided a peripheral blood sample, and peripheral blood mononuclear cells were used for TCR beta sequencing. The Qiagen DNeasy Blood Extraction Kit was used to extract genomic DNA from the blood cell samples. This record comes from a study of cytomegalovirus exposure and HLA in healthy donors (dated by TCRdb to the late 2010s). Turning to the overall study: According to an earlier analysis of 550 to 700 of the donors, some 180 million T cells yielded roughly 110 million unique TCR beta sequences and 276 Gb of sequence data. About 330 gigabases of sequencing data and roughly 81 million unique TCR sequences made up an early release that covered approximately 700 HLA-typed donors. Among the approximately 430 genotyped donors, roughly 80% belonged to the genetic ancestry cluster associated with self-reported Caucasian donors. The aim of the study was to test whether cataloging public T cell receptors could identify signatures of past pathogen exposure. The study used immunosequencing to profile the T cell repertoires of 670 or so subjects and linked those repertoires to cytomegalovirus serostatus. In addition to the first cohort of several hundred subjects, a separate validation cohort of approximately 130 different subjects was used. The study combined high-throughput TCR immunosequencing, statistical association of individual TCRs with disease status, and machine learning to predict cytomegalovirus infection status. A later analysis re-examined previously published TCR beta repertoires from more than 650 donors and added high-resolution HLA genotyping to investigate patterns of TCR occurrence. Rather than using new phenotypic data, the later analysis identified candidate immune exposures from TCR beta sequences and from how often those sequences occurred across donors. An earlier analysis of several hundred of the donors applied high-throughput TCR beta sequencing to assess whether each TCR beta V gene segment acted as functional or pseudogenic. Donor age, sex, ethnicity and CMV serostatus were compiled alongside the repertoire data. Genome-wide SNP genotypes for about 55% of the 666 donors were used in a later genetic analysis, which treated that subset as a discovery cohort. All discovery cohort repertoires had been generated on a single sequencing platform. HLA typing covered class I and class II loci at four-digit resolution. The number of typed donors differed by locus: roughly 629-630 for A, B, C, DRB1 and DQB1; 522 for DQA1; about 600 for DPA1; and around 450 for DPB1. Roughly 5 DR-DQ haplotypes were handled as single units for association and clustering, since linkage in the cohort was strong. Among 300 to 500 genotyped donors of the cohort, an average of roughly 230,000 unique TCR beta nucleotide sequences was sequenced per donor, of which roughly 17% were non-productive. What the work shows at the level of the full study, not this receptor alone: In the study, 164 TCR beta chains were listed as associated with cytomegalovirus. According to a later analysis, TCR association rates differed among HLA loci, with DRB1 alleles showing the most associated TCRs and HLA-C alleles showing the fewest. A cluster of highly shared sequence variants was judged likely to represent a technical artifact of the sequencing pipeline. Sequencing depth was assumed to be roughly uniform across donors in the presence/absence analyses, though that assumption may not hold. The cohort was sequenced for TCR beta chains only, and without alpha or paired-chain data the features that could be detected were limited. Immune exposure information for the cohort was limited to CMV serostatus. When HLA alleles, especially DR and DQ, strongly co-occurred, attributing TCR associations to individual alleles was difficult. Most TCR sequences were seen in very few donors, while some public TCRs were found in many individuals. A later genetic analysis reported fewer N-insertions in productive TCRs among donors in an Asian-associated ancestry cluster than the approximately 670-donor mean. In a later genetic analysis, a missense DCLRE1C variant was associated with V-gene and J-gene trimming of TCR beta chains, and the association was replicated in an independent cohort. Because HLA typing was missing for some donors at each locus, association tests included only the typed subset. The authors suggested that the approach could potentially be generalized to other disease states and immunological phenotypes. A further reported finding was that TCR beta sequences accurately predicted the HLA-A and HLA-B alleles for most subjects in the first cohort. A few of the identified cytomegalovirus-associated TCR beta chains were confirmed in vitro to be specific for cytomegalovirus antigens. The 87-base-pair reads could not distinguish some IMGT-functional V segments, including TRBV6-2 and TRBV6-3, so those segments were excluded. In a later analysis, several top co-occurrence clusters were reported to appear linked to parvovirus B19, influenza, CMV and Epstein-Barr virus. Most CMV-associated TCR beta chains appeared to be HLA-restricted in a later analysis, and the HLA associations seemed to be driven largely by CMV exposure. In both the original and validation cohorts, the classifier was reported to diagnose cytomegalovirus status with high specificity and sensitivity. Compared with equally common non-associated chains, HLA-associated TCR beta chains in a later analysis were more clonally expanded and had lower generation probabilities. Specific HLA alleles were associated with 15,000 to 20,000 TCR beta sequences at a false discovery rate of 0.05 in a later analysis. In an earlier analysis of around 600 of the donors, most TCR beta V segments appeared in productive rearrangements about 87% or about 30% of the time, broadly matching IMGT annotations. Over 15 rarely observed V segments, including chromosome 9 orphons, were excluded from the earlier analysis of several hundred of the donors because counts were too low. Linkage disequilibrium might explain the correlated functional status among segregating V segments, but an unknown experimental factor could not be ruled out.

The method behind the library was the immunoSEQ multiplex PCR assay. A mixture of 60 forward primers for TCR Vbeta segments and 13 reverse primers for TCR Jbeta segments was used in the multiplex PCR. Amplification of the CDR3 region of rearranged TCR beta genes was performed with a multiplex PCR assay on genomic DNA. The amplified TCR beta libraries were sequenced on the Illumina HiSeq System as 87-base-pair reads. On the authors' methods: A later analysis counted tens of millions of unique TCR beta chains across the 666 repertoires, and some 11 million of these chains were shared by at least two donors. Raw reads were error-corrected and collapsed into unique sequences with a nearest-neighbor algorithm that merged closely related sequences to remove PCR and sequencing errors. To assign V, D and J gene segments, CDR3 sequences were aligned to IMGT reference sequences. For a sequence to be retained, a match of at least six nucleotides was required to both a V gene segment and a J gene segment. A rearrangement was called productive if the CDR3 had no stop codons and remained in frame with V and J, and every other rearrangement was called non-productive. CDR3 was defined by IMGT convention, running from the second conserved V-encoded cysteine to the conserved J-encoded phenylalanine. Sequences without an unambiguous match to a single V gene segment were excluded from the earlier analysis of 587 of the donors. An earlier analysis of 500 to 700 of the donors classified V segments as functional when productive rearrangements were above 56.7% and as segregating when the standard deviation between donors was above 5%. To diagnose cytomegalovirus status from the catalog of TCR beta chain sequences, a statistical classification framework was built. In a later analysis, V and J genes were assigned by comparing TCR nucleotide sequences against IMGT/GENE-DB human TR gene sequences. In a later analysis, CDR3 sequences and most-parsimonious VDJ recombination scenarios were assigned using the TCRdist pipeline. In a later analysis, each TCR beta chain was defined by its CDR3 amino acid sequence together with its V-gene family, and reads lacking a unique V-gene family were excluded. In a later analysis, 450 to 600 highly shared, low-generation-probability nucleotide sequences were removed to address suspected cross-contamination and a sequencing artifact. In a later analysis, a clonal expansion index was calculated for each public chain from normalized within-repertoire ranks of inferred template counts. In a later analysis, generation probabilities were computed using a VDJ recombination model fitted to out-of-frame rearrangements, and the results were checked against IGoR. Hypergeometric tests were used in a later analysis to score TCR-TCR, TCR-HLA and TCR-CMV co-occurrence, with a repertoire-size bias correction applied to the TCR pairs. In a later analysis, false discovery rates were estimated by permuting HLA or CMV assignments 20 times. In a later analysis, co-occurring TCRs were grouped with DBSCAN, and TCRdist sequence similarity was added when clustering was performed within HLA-allele-positive subsets. For co-occurrence clustering, repertoires with fewer than 30,000 or more than 120,000 public chains were excluded, along with several repertoires with anomalous nucleotide sharing. The source is immuneACCESS, and TCRdb retained only in-frame sequences with V and J called. Part of the clones is not carried over; for the studies checked, unresolved V genes explain less than half of this, and the remainder is unexplained. V and J calls and clone size come straight from that table; D and trimming were deduced from the DNA. This sample comprises approximately 100,000 clones, around nine tenths of them detected only once. The ten largest clones capture 9% to 9.5% of the sample.

Taken from cysteine to phenylalanine, the CDR3 has 14 residues. The retained sequence is limited to the CDR3, 42 bases, with the frame set at the first base. From V the trimming removes 1 base and from J it removes 6 bases, while the gene matches leave 3 bases of the junction unaccounted for. CDR1 MNHEY and CDR2 SVGAGI are derived from the germline V gene. This TCR derives from a man between 25 and 39 years old in good health and CMV-seropositive. The sequence joins TRBV6-5 to TRBJ2-7; TRBD1 matches 10 bases in the middle. Sequencing was done on a sample of PBMCs. The CDR3 loop reads CASSYWDRGGEQYF. The DNA sequence reads TGTGCCAGCAGTTACTGGGACAGGGGCGGCGAGCAGTACTTC.